This T cell receptor (beta chain) emerged from a study of T cell clones after liver transplantation. Background on the study: Post-transplant blood was tracked for graft-donor-reactive T cell clones identified in a pre-transplant mixed lymphocyte reaction. Timepoints were pre-transplant, pre-withdrawal, and after withdrawal was completed or failed.

The CDR3 has 15 amino acids. Germline CDR1 GTSNPN, CDR2 SVGIG (reference sequence). The table came from immunoSEQ multiplex PCR; TCRdb's copy has only in-frame clones and leaves some out. The sample consists of over 60,000 clones, about four fifths of them appearing once. Notes on this clone: Its antigen is not known.

Overall study results and limits: A significant post-transplant drop in circulating graft-donor-reactive CD4 TCRbeta sequences occurred in most of the 8 subjects.

The V and J genes are TRBV30 and TRBJ2-2, with TRBD2 matching 11 bases. The sequence was obtained from a human donor who received a liver transplant. Sequencing was performed on CD4+ T cells from blood, taken before liver transplant. The DNA of the CDR3 is TGTGCAGAGCTAGCGGGAGGCTCGAACACCGGGGAGCTGTTTTTT. Translated: CAELAGGSNTGELFF.